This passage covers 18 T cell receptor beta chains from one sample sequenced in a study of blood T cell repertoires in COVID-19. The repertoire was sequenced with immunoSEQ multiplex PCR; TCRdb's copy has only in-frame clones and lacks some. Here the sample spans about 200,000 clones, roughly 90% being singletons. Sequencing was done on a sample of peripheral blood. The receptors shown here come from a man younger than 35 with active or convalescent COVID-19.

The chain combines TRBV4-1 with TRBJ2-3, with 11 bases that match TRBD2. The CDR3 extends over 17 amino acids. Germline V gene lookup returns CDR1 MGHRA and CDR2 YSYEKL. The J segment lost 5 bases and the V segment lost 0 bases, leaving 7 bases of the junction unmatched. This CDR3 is CASSQESLAGGVDTQYF. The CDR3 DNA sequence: TGCGCCAGCAGCCAAGAATCCCTAGCGGGGGGTGTAGATACGCAGTATTTT.

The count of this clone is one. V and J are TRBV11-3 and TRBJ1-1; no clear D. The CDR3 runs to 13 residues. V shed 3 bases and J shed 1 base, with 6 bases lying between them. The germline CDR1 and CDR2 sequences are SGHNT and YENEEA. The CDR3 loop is CASSLSGNTEAFF. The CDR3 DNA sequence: TGTGCCAGCAGCTTGAGTGGGAACACTGAAGCTTTCTTT.

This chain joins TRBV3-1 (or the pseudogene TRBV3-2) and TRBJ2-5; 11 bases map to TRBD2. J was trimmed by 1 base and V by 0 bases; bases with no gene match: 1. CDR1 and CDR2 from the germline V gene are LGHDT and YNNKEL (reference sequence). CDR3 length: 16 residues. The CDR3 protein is CASSQDLAGGQETQYF. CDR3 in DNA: TGTGCCAGCAGCCAAGACCTAGCGGGGGGCCAAGAGACCCAGTACTTC.

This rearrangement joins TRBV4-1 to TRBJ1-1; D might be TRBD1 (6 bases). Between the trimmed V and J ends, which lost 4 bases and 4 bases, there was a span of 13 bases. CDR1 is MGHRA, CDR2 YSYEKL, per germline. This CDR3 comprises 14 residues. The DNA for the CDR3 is TGCGCCAGCAGCCCGGGGGGGCGCGGCACTGAAGCTTTCTTT. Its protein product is CASSPGGRGTEAFF.

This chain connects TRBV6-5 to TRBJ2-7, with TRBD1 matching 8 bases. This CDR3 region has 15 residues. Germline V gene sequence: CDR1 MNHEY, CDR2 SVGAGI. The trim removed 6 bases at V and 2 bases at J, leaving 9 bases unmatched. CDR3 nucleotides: TGTGCCAGCAGCCTCGGACAGGGACCAACCTACGAGCAGTACTTC. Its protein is CASSLGQGPTYEQYF.

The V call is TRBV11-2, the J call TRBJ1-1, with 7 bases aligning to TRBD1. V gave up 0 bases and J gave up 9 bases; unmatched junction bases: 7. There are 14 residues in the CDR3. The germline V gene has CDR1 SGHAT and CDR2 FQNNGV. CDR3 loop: CASSLDRTGTKAFF. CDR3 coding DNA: TGTGCCAGCAGCTTAGACCGGACAGGTACTAAAGCTTTCTTT.

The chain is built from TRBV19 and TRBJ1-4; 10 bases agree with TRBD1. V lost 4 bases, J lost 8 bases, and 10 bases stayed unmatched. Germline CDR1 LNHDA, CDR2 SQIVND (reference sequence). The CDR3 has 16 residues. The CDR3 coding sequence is TGTGCCAGTAGTACTTACCTGACAGGGGGCTTCGAAAAACTGTTTTTT. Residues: CASSTYLTGGFEKLFF.

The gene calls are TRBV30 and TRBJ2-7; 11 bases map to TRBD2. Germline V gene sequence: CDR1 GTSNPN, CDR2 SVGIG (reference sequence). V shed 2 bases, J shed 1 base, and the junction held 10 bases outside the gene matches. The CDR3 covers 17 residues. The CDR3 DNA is TGTGCCTGGAGTCGTTTCCGGACTAGCGGGTTTTCCTACGAGCAGTACTTC. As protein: CAWSRFRTSGFSYEQYF.

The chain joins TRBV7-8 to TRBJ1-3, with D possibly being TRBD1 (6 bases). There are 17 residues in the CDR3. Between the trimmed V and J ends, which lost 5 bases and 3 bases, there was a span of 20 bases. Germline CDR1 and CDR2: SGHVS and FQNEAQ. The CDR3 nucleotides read TGTGCCAGCAGCCTAGTGGATTGGAACAGGGATGGAAACACCATATATTTT. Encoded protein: CASSLVDWNRDGNTIYF.

For the CDR3, the DNA is TGTGCCAGCAAAAGATCTGACCTCGGGGGTGAGACCCAGTACTTC. Translation: CASKRSDLGGETQYF. The V call is TRBV9, the J call TRBJ2-5; D possibly corresponds to TRBD2 (6 bases). Trimming shortened V by 6 bases and J by 5 bases, and 20 bases separated the two germline ends. Germline loops: CDR1 SGDLS, CDR2 YYNGEE. The CDR3 contains 15 residues. The full variable domain, rest sourced from reference TRBV9 and TRBJ2-5, is DSGVTQTPKHLITATGQRVTLRCSPRSGDLSVYWYQQSLDQGLQFLIQYYNGEERAKGNILERFSAQQFPDLHSELNLSSLELGDSALYFCASKRSDLGGETQYFGPGTRLLVL.

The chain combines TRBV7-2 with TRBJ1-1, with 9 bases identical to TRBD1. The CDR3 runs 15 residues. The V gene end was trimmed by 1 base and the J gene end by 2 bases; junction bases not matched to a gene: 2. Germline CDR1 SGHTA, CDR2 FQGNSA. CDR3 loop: CASSLVQGANTEAFF. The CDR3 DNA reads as TGTGCCAGCAGCTTAGTACAGGGGGCTAACACTGAAGCTTTCTTT. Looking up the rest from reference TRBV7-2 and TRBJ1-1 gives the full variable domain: GAGVSQSPSNKVTEKGKDVELRCDPISGHTALYWYRQSLGQGLEFLIYFQGNSAPDKSGLPSDRFSAERTGGSVSTLTIQRTQQEDSAVYLCASSLVQGANTEAFFGQGTRLTVV.

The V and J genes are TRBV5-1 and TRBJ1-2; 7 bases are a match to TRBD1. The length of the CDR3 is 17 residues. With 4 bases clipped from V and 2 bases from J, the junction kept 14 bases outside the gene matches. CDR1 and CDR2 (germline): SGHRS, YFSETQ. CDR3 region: CASSTQDREVRNYGYTF. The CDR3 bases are TGCGCCAGCAGCACACAAGACAGGGAGGTTAGAAACTATGGCTACACCTTC. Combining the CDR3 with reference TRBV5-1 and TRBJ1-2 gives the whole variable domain KAGVTQTPRYLIKTRGQQVTLSCSPISGHRSVSWYQQTPGQGLQFLFEYFSETQRNKGNFPGRFSGRQFSNSRSEMNVSTLELGDSALYLCASSTQDREVRNYGYTFGSGTRLTVV.

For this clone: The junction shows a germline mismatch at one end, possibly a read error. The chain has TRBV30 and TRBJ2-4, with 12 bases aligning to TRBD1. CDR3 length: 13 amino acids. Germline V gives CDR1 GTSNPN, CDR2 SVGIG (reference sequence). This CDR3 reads CAWRGMGQGAFSF. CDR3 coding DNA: TGTGCCTGGAGGGGAATGGGACAGGGGGCCTTTAGCTTC.

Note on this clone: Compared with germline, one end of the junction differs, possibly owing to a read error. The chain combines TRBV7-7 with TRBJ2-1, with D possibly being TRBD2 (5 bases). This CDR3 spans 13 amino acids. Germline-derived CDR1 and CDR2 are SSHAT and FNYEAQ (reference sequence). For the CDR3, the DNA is TGTGCTAGCAGCGTGGGGAGATTCAATGAGCAGTTCTTC. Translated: CASSVGRFNEQFF.

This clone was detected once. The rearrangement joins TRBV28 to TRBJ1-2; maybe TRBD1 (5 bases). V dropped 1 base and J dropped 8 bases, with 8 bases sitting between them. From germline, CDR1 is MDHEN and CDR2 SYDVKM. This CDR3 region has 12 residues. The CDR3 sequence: CASSLSGGGYTF. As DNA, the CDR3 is TGTGCCAGCAGTTTATCCGGGGGAGGCTACACCTTC.

This chain's CDR3 is CASNSPDTQYF. CDR3 sequence (DNA): TGTGCCAGCAATAGCCCAGATACGCAGTATTTT. The rearrangement links TRBV2 to TRBJ2-3; D call uncertain. V was trimmed by 7 bases and J by 4 bases, leaving 6 bases between them. Germline CDR1 is SNHLY and CDR2 is FYNNEI. This CDR3 comprises 11 residues.

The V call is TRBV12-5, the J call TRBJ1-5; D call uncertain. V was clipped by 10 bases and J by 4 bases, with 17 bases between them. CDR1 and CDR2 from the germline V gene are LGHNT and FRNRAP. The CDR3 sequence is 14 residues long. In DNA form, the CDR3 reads TGTGCTACCTCGGTCCTTGGTTTTAATCAGCCCCAGCATTTT. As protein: CATSVLGFNQPQHF. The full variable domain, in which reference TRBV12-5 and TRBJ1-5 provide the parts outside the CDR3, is DARVTQTPRHKVTEMGQEVTMRCQPILGHNTVFWYRQTMMQGLELLAYFRNRAPLDDSGMPKDRFSAEMPDATLATLKIQPSEPRDSAVYFCATSVLGFNQPQHFGDGTRLSIL.

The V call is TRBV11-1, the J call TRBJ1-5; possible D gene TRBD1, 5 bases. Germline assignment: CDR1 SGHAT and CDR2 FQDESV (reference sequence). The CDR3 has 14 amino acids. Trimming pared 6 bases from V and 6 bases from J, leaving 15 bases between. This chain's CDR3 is CASRYTGGGQPQHF. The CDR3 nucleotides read TGTGCCAGCAGGTATACCGGGGGAGGTCAGCCCCAGCATTTT.